This TCR beta chain was obtained from a study of T-cell memory formation after mild COVID-19. Whole-study findings and limits: Clones contracting day 15 to 85 were balanced CD4/CD8; later expanders leaned CD4+. Mainly CM and EM harbored the contracting CD4+ clones; mainly EMRA harbored the CD8+ ones.

Points on this clonotype: Antigen unknown.

J was trimmed by 0 bases and V by 4 bases; bases with no gene match: 4. This CDR3 region has 15 residues. Germline CDR1 SGHRS, CDR2 YFSETQ. TCRdb independently ran MiXCR on the 5' RACE reads; one entry per CDR3 protein. Among about 350,000 distinct CDR3 sequences listed, roughly an eighth were seen once. The sequence was obtained from a man aged 18 to 29 who had mild COVID-19 (a few samples of this study predate the infection). Cell type and time point are not known. Sequenced: PBMCs or a T cell subset sorted from them (not recorded which). The V and J genes are TRBV5-1 and TRBJ1-3, with 7 bases matching TRBD1. This chain's CDR3 is CASSHGTDSGNTIYF. CDR3 nucleotides: TGCGCCAGCAGCCACGGGACAGACTCTGGAAACACCATATATTTT.